This T cell receptor beta chain comes out of a study of blood T cells in healthy people across ages. A minimum of 7 million PBMCs was isolated per sample. Study-wide results and limits: Long-lived donors had more naive CD4+ cells and higher diversity than aged donors.

The authors ran a second PCR of roughly 6 to 12 cycles using a sample-barcoded 5' primer and a J-beta primer mix. Through a template-switch adaptor with 12 random nucleotides, each cDNA molecule received a tag. TCRdb fed the 5' RACE reads into MiXCR, producing one record per CDR3 protein. This sample carries about a million distinct CDR3 sequences, approximately 50% of them seen once, and the ten largest clones take about a fifth. CDR1 is MDHEN, CDR2 SYDVKM, per germline. The CDR3 is 12 amino acids. The V end lost 6 bases, the J end lost 5 bases, and 11 bases lay between the germline ends. This clonotype was counted between two and nine times. Its target is not known. A read error may be the cause here, since a much bigger clone is one base away.

This TCR was recovered from an older woman in good health. The sample comprised blood. The V and J genes are TRBV28 and TRBJ2-7, with D tentatively TRBD2 (6 bases). The CDR3 DNA sequence: TGTGCCAGCAGGTCGGGAGTCCACGAGCAGTACTTC. Protein product: CASRSGVHEQYF.